The 4 T cell receptor beta chains below come from one sample, sequenced in a study of blood T cell repertoires in COVID-19. Clones were read by immunoSEQ multiplex PCR, and TCRdb kept only the in-frame ones, dropping some. The repertoire holds about 97,000 clones, with 70% to 90% as singletons. The sample was peripheral blood. The receptors originated from a man aged 50-59 years with active COVID-19.

The V call is TRBV11-2, the J call TRBJ2-7; 9 positions agree with TRBD1. CDR1 and CDR2 from the germline V gene are SGHAT and FQNNGV. The CDR3 consists of 15 residues. With V trimmed by 1 base and J by 2 bases, 3 bases remained unmatched. CDR3 protein: CASSLVRQGAYEQYF. The CDR3 DNA follows: TGTGCCAGCAGCTTAGTCCGACAGGGGGCCTACGAGCAGTACTTC.

This chain joins TRBV5-4 and TRBJ1-1, with 7 bases that match TRBD1. Germline V gene data show CDR1 as SGHNT and CDR2 as YYREEE (reference sequence). CDR3 length: 16 residues. V lost 4 bases to trimming and J lost 1 base; unmatched junction nucleotides: 10. The CDR3 nucleotides read TGTGCCAGCAGCGGGAAACAGGGGATGGCGAACACTGAAGCTTTCTTT. It translates to CASSGKQGMANTEAFF. Supplemented by reference TRBV5-4 and TRBJ1-1, the full variable domain reads ETGVTQSPTHLIKTRGQQVTLRCSSQSGHNTVSWYQQALGQGPQFIFQYYREEENGRGNFPPRFSGLQFPNYSSELNVNALELDDSALYLCASSGKQGMANTEAFFGQGTRLTVV.

The chain employs TRBV5-8 and TRBJ1-5; D is ambiguous. CDR3 length equals 16 residues. V lost 0 bases and J 0 bases, leaving 10 bases between the germline ends. Germline values: CDR1 SGHTS, CDR2 YDEGEE. The CDR3 coding sequence is TGTGCCAGCAGCTTGGACACTACCAATAGCAATCAGCCCCAGCATTTT. Encoded protein: CASSLDTTNSNQPQHF.

This CDR3 reads CASSSGLAGETQYF. CDR3 DNA: TGCGCCAGCAGCTCCGGACTAGCGGGGGAGACCCAGTACTTC. The gene calls are TRBV5-1 and TRBJ2-5, with 12 bases lining up with TRBD2. J lost 5 bases, V lost 3 bases, and 2 bases had no gene match. The length of the CDR3 is 14 residues. Germline lookup yields CDR1 SGHRS and CDR2 YFSETQ.